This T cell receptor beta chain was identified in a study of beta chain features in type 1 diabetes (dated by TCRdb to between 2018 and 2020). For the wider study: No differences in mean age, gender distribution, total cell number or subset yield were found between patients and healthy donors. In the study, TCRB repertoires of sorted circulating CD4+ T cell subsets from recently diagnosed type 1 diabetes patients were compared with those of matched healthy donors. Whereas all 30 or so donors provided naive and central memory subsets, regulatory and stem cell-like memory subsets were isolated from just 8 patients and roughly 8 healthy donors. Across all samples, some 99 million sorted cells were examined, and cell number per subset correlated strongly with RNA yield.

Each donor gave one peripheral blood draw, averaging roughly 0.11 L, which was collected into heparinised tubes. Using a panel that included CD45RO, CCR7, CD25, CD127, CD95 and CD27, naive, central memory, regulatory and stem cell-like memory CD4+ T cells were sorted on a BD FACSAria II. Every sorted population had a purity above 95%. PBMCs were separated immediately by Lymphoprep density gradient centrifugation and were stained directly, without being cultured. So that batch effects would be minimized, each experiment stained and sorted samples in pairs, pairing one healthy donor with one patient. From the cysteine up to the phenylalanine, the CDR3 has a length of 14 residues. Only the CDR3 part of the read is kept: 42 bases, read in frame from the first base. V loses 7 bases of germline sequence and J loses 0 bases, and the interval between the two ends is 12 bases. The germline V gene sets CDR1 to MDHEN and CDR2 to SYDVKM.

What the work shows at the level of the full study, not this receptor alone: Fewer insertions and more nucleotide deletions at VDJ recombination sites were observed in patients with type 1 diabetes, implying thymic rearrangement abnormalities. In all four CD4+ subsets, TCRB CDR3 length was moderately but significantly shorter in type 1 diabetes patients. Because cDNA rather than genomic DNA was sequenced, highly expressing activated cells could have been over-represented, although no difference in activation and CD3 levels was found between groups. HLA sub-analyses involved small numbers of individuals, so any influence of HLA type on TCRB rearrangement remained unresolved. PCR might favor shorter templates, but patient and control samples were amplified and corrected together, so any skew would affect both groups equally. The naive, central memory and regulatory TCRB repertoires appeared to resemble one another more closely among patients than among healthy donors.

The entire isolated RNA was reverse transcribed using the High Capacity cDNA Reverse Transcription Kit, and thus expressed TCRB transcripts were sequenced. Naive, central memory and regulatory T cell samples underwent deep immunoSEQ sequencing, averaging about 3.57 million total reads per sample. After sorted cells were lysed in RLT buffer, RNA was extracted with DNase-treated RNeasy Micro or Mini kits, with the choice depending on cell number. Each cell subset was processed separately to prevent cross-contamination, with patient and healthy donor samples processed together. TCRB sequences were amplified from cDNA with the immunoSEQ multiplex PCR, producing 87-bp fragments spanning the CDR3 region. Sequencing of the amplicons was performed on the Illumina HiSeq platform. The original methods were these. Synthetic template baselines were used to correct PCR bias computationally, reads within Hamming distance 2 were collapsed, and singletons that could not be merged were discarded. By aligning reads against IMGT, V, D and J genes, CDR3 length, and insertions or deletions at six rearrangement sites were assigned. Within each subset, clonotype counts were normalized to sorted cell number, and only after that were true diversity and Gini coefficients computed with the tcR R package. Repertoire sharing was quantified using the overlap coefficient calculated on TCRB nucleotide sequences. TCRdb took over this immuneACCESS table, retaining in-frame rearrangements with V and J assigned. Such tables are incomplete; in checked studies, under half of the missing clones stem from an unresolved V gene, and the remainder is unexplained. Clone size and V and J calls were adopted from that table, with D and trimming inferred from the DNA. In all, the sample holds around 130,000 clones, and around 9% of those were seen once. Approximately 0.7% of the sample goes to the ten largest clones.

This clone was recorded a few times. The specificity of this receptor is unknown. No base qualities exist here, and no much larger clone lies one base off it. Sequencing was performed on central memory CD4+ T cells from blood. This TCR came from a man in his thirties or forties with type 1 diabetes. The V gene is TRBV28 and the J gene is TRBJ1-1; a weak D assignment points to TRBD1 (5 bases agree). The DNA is TGTGCCAGCAAGGGGTCGGCCATGAACACTGAAGCTTTCTTT. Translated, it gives CASKGSAMNTEAFF.